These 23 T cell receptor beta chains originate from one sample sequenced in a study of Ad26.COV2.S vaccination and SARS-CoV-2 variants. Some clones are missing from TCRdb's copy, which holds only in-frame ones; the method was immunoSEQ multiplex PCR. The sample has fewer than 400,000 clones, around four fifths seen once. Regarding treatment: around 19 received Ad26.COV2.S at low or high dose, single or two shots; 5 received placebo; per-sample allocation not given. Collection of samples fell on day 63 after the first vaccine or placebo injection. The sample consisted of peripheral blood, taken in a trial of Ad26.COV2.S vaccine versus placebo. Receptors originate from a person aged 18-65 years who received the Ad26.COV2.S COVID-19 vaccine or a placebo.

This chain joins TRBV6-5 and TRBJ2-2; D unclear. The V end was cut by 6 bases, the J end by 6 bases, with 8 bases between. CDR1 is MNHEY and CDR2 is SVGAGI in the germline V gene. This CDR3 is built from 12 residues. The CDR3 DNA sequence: TGTGCCAGCAGGCCCGGTGCCGGGGAGCTGTTTTTT. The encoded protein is CASRPGAGELFF.

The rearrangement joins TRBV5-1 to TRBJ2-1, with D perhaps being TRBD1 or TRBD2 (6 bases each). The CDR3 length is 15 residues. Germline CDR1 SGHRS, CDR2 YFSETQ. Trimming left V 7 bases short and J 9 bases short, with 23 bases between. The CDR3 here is CASSRSGGLRSEQFF. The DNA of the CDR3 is TGCGCCAGCTCCCGGTCCGGGGGCCTGCGGAGTGAGCAGTTCTTC.

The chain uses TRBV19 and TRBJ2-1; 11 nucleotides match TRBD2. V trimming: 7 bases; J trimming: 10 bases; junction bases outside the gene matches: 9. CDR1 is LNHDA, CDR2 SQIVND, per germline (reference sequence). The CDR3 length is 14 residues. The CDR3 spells CASTVSGGVWEQFF. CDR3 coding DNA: TGTGCCAGTACCGTTAGCGGGGGGGTGTGGGAGCAGTTCTTC.

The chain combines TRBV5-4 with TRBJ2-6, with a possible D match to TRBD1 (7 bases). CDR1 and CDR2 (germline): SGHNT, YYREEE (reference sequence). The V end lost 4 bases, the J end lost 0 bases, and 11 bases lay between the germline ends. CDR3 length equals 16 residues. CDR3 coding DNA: TGTGCCAGCAGCCCAGGGGGGAGCTCTGGGGCCAACGTCCTGACTTTC. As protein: CASSPGGSSGANVLTF.

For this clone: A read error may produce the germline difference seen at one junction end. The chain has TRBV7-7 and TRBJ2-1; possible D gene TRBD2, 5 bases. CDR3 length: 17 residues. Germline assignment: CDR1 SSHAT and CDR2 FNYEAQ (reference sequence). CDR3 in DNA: TGTGCTAGCAGCCCCGGAATTAGACGACTACTAAACAATGAGCAGTTCTTC. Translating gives CASSPGIRRLLNNEQFF.

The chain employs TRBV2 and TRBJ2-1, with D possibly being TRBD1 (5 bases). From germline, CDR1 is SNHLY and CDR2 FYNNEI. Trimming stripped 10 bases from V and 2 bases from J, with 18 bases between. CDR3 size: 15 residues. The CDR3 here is CANPDPEGAYNEQFF. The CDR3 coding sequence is TGTGCCAACCCAGACCCCGAAGGGGCCTACAATGAGCAGTTCTTC.

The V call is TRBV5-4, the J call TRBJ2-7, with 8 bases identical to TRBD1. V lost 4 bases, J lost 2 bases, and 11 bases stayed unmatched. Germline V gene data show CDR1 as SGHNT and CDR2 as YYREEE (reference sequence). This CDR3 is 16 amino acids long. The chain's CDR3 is CASSPSQDRVAYEQYF. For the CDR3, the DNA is TGTGCCAGCAGCCCTTCCCAGGACAGGGTGGCCTACGAGCAGTACTTC.

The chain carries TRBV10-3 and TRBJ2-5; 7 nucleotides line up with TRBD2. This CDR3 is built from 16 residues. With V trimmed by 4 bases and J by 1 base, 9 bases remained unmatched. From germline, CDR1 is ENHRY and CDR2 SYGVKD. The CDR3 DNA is TGTGCCATCAGTGGGGCTAGCGGAGCCTCCCAAGAGACCCAGTACTTC. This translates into CAISGASGASQETQYF.

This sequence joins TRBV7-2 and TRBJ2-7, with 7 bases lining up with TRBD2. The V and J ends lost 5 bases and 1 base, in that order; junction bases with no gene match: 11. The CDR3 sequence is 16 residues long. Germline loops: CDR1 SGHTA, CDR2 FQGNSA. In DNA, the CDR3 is TGTGCCAGCAGCCGGGGTGGGGCTAGCGGATCCTACGAGCAGTACTTC. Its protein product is CASSRGGASGSYEQYF.

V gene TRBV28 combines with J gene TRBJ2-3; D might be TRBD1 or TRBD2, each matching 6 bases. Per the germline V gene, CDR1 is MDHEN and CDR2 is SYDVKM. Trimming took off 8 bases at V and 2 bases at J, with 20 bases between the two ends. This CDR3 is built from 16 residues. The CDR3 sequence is CASYKLGGPDTDTQYF. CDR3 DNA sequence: TGTGCCAGCTACAAACTGGGGGGCCCCGACACAGATACGCAGTATTTT.

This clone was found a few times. This chain's CDR3 is CASSSGQGYLDEQYF. The CDR3 nucleotides are TGTGCCAGCAGCTCGGGACAGGGGTATTTAGACGAGCAGTACTTC. This sequence joins TRBV28 and TRBJ2-7; 10 bases map to TRBD1. The CDR3 runs to 15 residues. CDR1 is MDHEN, CDR2 SYDVKM, per germline. V dropped 6 bases and J dropped 5; count of bases not matched to a gene: 10.

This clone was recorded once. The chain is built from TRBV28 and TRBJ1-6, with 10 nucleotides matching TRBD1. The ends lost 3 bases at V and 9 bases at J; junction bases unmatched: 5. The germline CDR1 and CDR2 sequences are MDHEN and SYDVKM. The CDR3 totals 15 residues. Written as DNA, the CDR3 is TGTGCCAGCAGTTTTTACGGGACAGGGGTTTCACCCCTCCACTTT. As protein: CASSFYGTGVSPLHF.

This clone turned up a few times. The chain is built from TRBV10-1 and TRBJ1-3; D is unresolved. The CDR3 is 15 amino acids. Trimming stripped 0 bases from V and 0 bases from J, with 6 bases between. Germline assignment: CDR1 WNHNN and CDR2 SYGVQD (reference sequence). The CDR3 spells CASSESGSSGNTIYF. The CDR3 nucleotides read TGCGCCAGCAGTGAGTCAGGGTCCTCTGGAAACACCATATATTTT.

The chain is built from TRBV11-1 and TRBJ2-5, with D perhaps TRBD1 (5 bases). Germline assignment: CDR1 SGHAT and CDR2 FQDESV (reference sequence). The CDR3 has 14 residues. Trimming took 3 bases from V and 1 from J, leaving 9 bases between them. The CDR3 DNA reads TGTGCCAGCAGCTTTAGGGGTATCCAAGAGACCCAGTACTTC. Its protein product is CASSFRGIQETQYF.

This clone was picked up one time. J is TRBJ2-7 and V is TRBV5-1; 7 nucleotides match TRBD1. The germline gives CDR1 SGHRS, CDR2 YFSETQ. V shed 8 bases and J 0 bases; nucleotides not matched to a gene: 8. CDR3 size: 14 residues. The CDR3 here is CASNRDSTSYEQYF. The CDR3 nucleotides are TGCGCCAGTAACCGGGACAGCACCTCCTACGAGCAGTACTTC.

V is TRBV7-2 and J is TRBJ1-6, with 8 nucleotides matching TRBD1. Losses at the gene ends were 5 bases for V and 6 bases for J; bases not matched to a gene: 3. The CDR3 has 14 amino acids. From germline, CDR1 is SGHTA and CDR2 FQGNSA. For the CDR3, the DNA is TGTGCCAGCAGCCCGGACAGGGTTAATTCACCCCTCCACTTT. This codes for CASSPDRVNSPLHF.

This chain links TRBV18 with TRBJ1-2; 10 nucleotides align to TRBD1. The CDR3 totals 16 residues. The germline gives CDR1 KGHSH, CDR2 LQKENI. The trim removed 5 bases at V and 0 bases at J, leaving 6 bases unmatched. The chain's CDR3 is CASSTTGGSPNYGYTF. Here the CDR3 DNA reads TGTGCCAGCTCAACGACAGGGGGCTCCCCTAACTATGGCTACACCTTC.

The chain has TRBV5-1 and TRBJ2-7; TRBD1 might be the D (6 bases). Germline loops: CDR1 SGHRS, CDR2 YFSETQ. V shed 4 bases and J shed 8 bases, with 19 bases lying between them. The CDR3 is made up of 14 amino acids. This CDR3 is CASSLSSGDQQQYF. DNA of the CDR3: TGCGCCAGCAGCCTATCCTCAGGGGATCAGCAGCAGTACTTC.

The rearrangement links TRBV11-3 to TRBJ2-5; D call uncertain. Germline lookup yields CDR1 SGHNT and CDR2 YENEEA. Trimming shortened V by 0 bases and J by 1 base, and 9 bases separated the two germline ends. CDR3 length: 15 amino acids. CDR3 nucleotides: TGTGCCAGCAGCTTAGATCCGGGTCCCCAAGAGACCCAGTACTTC. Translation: CASSLDPGPQETQYF.

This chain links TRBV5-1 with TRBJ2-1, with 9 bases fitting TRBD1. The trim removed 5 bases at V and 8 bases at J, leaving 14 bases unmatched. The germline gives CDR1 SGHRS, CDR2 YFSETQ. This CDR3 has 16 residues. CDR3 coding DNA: TGCGCCAGCAGTCCCAGCCCGGACAGGGGTGGTTATGAGCAGTTCTTC. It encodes CASSPSPDRGGYEQFF. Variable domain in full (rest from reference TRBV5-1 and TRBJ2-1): KAGVTQTPRYLIKTRGQQVTLSCSPISGHRSVSWYQQTPGQGLQFLFEYFSETQRNKGNFPGRFSGRQFSNSRSEMNVSTLELGDSALYLCASSPSPDRGGYEQFFGPGTRLTVL.

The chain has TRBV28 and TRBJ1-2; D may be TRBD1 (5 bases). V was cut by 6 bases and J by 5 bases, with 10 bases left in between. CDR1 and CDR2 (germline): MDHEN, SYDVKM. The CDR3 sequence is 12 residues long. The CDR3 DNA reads TGTGCCAGCAGCTTAAAGGGGTATGGCTACACCTTC. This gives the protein CASSLKGYGYTF.

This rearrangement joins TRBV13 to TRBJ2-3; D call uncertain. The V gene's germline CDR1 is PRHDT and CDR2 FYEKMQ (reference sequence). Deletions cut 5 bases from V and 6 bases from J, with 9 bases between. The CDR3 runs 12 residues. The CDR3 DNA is TGTGCCAGCAGCGATAGTCTGGATACGCAGTATTTT. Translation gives CASSDSLDTQYF.

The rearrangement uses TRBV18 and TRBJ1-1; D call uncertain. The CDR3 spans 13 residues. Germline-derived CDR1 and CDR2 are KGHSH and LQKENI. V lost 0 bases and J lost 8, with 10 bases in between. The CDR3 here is CASSPPEKSEAFF. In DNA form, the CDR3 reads TGTGCCAGCTCACCACCGGAGAAGTCCGAAGCTTTCTTT.